This TCR beta chain was identified during a study of cytomegalovirus exposure and HLA in healthy donors. About the study: In an early release, HLA-typed donors contributed roughly 85 million unique TCR sequences.

The CDR3 runs to 16 residues. V was trimmed by 5 bases and J by 0 bases, leaving 14 bases between them. The germline CDR1 and CDR2 sequences are LNHDA and SQIVND (reference sequence). In the PCR, 60 Vbeta and 13 Jbeta primers were used. Libraries were prepared by immunoSEQ multiplex PCR; TCRdb keeps only in-frame clonotypes and omits some of them. Altogether some 90,000 clones are present, around 81% being singletons, with the ten largest covering about 4.4%. Donors likely had unrecorded immune exposures despite being nominally healthy when sampled. The study, taken as a whole, reports: Analyses of presence and absence presupposed an approximately uniform sequencing depth across donors. In a later analysis, DRB1 alleles had the most associated TCRs; HLA-C alleles the fewest.

With regard to this clone: Its specificity is not known.

The chain has TRBV19 and TRBJ1-3; D possibly corresponds to TRBD1 (6 bases). This TCR was recovered from a woman in her 70s in good health and CMV-seropositive. The sample comprised PBMCs. The CDR3 region has the DNA TGTGCCAGTAGTCCCAGGACAGCCATCTCTGGAAACACCATATATTTT. Translated, it gives CASSPRTAISGNTIYF. Together with reference TRBV19 and TRBJ1-3, the CDR3 gives the full variable domain: DGGITQSPKYLFRKEGQNVTLSCEQNLNHDAMYWYRQDPGQGLRLIYYSQIVNDFQKGDIAEGYSVSREKKESFPLTVTSAQKNPTAFYLCASSPRTAISGNTIYFGEGSWLTVV.